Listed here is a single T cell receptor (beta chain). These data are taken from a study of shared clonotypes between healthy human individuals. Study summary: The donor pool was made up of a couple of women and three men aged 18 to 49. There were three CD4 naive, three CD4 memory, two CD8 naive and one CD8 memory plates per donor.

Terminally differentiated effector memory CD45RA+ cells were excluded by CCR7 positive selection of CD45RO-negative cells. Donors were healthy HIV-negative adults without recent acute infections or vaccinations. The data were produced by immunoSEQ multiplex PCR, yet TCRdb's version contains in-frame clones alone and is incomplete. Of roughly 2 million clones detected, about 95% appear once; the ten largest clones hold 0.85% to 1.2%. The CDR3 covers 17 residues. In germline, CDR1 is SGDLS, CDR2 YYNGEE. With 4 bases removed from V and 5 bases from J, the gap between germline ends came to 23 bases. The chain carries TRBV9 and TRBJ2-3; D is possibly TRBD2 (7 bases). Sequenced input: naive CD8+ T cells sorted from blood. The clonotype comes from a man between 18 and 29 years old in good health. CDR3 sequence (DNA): TGTGCCAGCAGCCCCCACACGGAGGGGGGGGCTGGAGATACGCAGTATTTT. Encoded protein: CASSPHTEGGAGDTQYF.